This T cell receptor (beta chain) derives from a study of blood T cells in healthy people across ages. Then a second PCR, running roughly 6 to 11 cycles, was carried out with a sample-barcoded 5' primer and a J-beta primer mix. TCRdb reprocessed the 5' RACE reads via MiXCR and lists one record per CDR3 protein. The table records 500,000 to 700,000 distinct CDR3 sequences, approximately 30% of them present only once. V trimming: 1 base; J trimming: 8 bases; junction bases outside the gene matches: 3. This CDR3 has 13 amino acids. Germline V gene lookup returns CDR1 MNHEY and CDR2 SMNVEV (reference sequence).

The chain joins TRBV27 to TRBJ1-1, with 8 bases that match TRBD1. Material: blood. This TCR was sampled from a woman of 80 years or more in good health. CDR3 nucleotides: TGTGCCAGCAGTTTATTTACAGGGGGAGAAGCTTTCTTT. This gives the protein CASSLFTGGEAFF.